This TCR beta chain comes out of a study of blood T cell repertoires in COVID-19. For the study at large: The United States, Italy and Spain were the sources of the acute and convalescent COVID-19 samples. T cells, B-cell-depleted T cells, or PBMCs supplied cDNA or gDNA.

Germline assignment: CDR1 MNHEY and CDR2 SVGEGT. V was cut by 6 bases and J by 3 bases, with 11 bases left in between. This CDR3 spans 13 amino acids. Original processing methods: Estimation of nucleated cell counts was performed using reference gene primer amplification. Assay used: immunoSEQ multiplex PCR; TCRdb lists only in-frame clones, some missing. V and J calls plus clone size are reproduced from that table; the DNA served to infer D and trimming. The repertoire consists of under 250,000 clones, with approximately 90% occurring once and the leading ten covering 3%. With regard to this clone: The same CDR3 can be traced to other DNA sequences in this sample.

This clonotype was obtained from a man younger than 35 with active or convalescent COVID-19. This chain links TRBV6-2 or TRBV6-3 with TRBJ1-2, with D possibly matching TRBD1 (6 bases). Sequencing was done on a sample of peripheral blood. DNA for the CDR3: TGTGCCAGCAGCCCGACAGGAGACTATGGCTACACCTTC. It codes for CASSPTGDYGYTF.